The 27 T cell receptor beta chains in this list originate from one sample, sequenced in a study of cytomegalovirus exposure and HLA in healthy donors. Primers for the PCR totalled 60 Vbeta and 13 Jbeta. The repertoire was sequenced with immunoSEQ multiplex PCR; TCRdb's copy has only in-frame clones and lacks some. Among approximately 290,000 clones listed, about four fifths were seen once. Sequencing input: PBMCs. The receptors come from a girl aged 2-9 years in good health and CMV-seronegative.

This clone was picked up a small number of times. CDR3 residues: CASSQEPPSSYNEQFF. The DNA for the CDR3 is TGCGCCAGCAGCCAAGAGCCACCGAGCTCCTACAATGAGCAGTTCTTC. The chain employs TRBV4-1 and TRBJ2-1; D not certain. This CDR3 is built from 16 residues. Germline CDR1 and CDR2: MGHRA and YSYEKL. The V gene lost 0 bases and the J gene lost 0 bases, with 9 bases spanning the gap.

The CDR3 is CSGAQETQYF. DNA of the CDR3: TGCAGTGGGGCCCAAGAGACCCAGTACTTC. This chain connects TRBV20-1 to TRBJ2-5; D remains unclear. From germline, CDR1 is DFQATT and CDR2 SNEGSKA (reference sequence). This CDR3 has 10 residues. Trimming removed 7 bases from V and 1 base from J, with 4 bases in between.

The rearrangement uses TRBV4-2 and TRBJ1-5, with D perhaps TRBD1 (6 bases). Trimming pared 2 bases from V and 7 bases from J, leaving 15 bases between. CDR1 and CDR2 (germline): LGHNA, YNFKEQ. CDR3 length: 15 residues. The CDR3 nucleotides read TGTGCCAGCAGCCAACATTCAGGGGTAGGGCAGCCCCAGCATTTT. This gives the protein CASSQHSGVGQPQHF.

This clone was seen more than once but under ten times. The rearrangement uses TRBV27 and TRBJ1-5; a possible D gene is TRBD1 (5 bases). V gave up 10 bases and J gave up 2 bases, with 9 bases separating them. From germline, CDR1 is MNHEY and CDR2 SMNVEV (reference sequence). This CDR3 is built from 12 residues. CDR3 DNA: TGTGCCACGGGGGTTGGCAATCAGCCCCAGCATTTT. Its translation is CATGVGNQPQHF.

This chain connects TRBV7-7 to TRBJ2-2, with D perhaps TRBD2 (5 bases). The length of the CDR3 is 14 residues. The germline gives CDR1 SSHAT, CDR2 FNYEAQ (reference sequence). Trimming removed 5 bases from V and 2 bases from J, with 9 bases in between. The CDR3 coding sequence is TGTGCCAGCAGCCCCTCTAGCAACACCGGGGAGCTGTTTTTT. Protein product: CASSPSSNTGELFF.

This clone was observed a single time. This sample also contains other DNA sequences that code for the same CDR3. The V gene is TRBV27, the J gene TRBJ1-2, with TRBD1 as a possible D gene (6 bases). The CDR3 runs to 13 residues. Germline assignment: CDR1 MNHEY and CDR2 SMNVEV (reference sequence). Trimming removed 3 bases at V and 2 bases at J, with 7 bases between. The CDR3 coding sequence is TGTGCCAGCAGTTTTAGGGGGAACTATGGCTACACCTTC. Its translation is CASSFRGNYGYTF.

This chain uses TRBV4-2 with TRBJ1-2, with D possibly matching TRBD1 (5 bases). V was pared by 0 bases and J by 5 bases, with 16 bases between. The CDR3 consists of 16 residues. Germline-derived CDR1 and CDR2 are LGHNA and YNFKEQ. CDR3 DNA sequence: TGTGCCAGCAGCCAAGAAGGGGTCAGGCGATCATATGGCTACACCTTC. The encoded protein is CASSQEGVRRSYGYTF.

V and J are TRBV13 and TRBJ2-5; 8 bases line up with TRBD2. Per the germline V gene, CDR1 is PRHDT and CDR2 is FYEKMQ (reference sequence). Trimming cost V 1 base and J 6 bases; bases outside gene matches: 7. This CDR3 region has 15 residues. CDR3 protein: CASSLAGGVRKTQYF. As DNA, the CDR3 is TGTGCCAGCAGCTTAGCGGGGGGGGTTCGGAAGACCCAGTACTTC. Full variable domain (rest looked up from reference TRBV13 and TRBJ2-5): AAGVIQSPRHLIKEKRETATLKCYPIPRHDTVYWYQQGPGQDPQFLISFYEKMQSDKGSIPDRFSAQQFSDYHSELNMSSLELGDSALYFCASSLAGGVRKTQYFGPGTRLLVL.

The sample holds one count of this clone. This chain connects TRBV4-1 to TRBJ1-1; D gene unclear. V lost 7 bases to trimming and J lost 1 base, with 10 bases between them. The germline V gene has CDR1 MGHRA and CDR2 YSYEKL. The CDR3 is 13 residues long. Here the CDR3 reads CASTPGRNTEAFF. In DNA, the CDR3 is TGCGCCAGCACCCCTGGCAGGAACACTGAAGCTTTCTTT.

The chain links TRBV7-9 to TRBJ1-1; 8 positions agree with TRBD1. Germline V lookup: CDR1 SEHNR, CDR2 FQNEAQ (reference sequence). CDR3 size: 13 residues. V trimming: 1 base; J trimming: 7 bases; junction bases outside the gene matches: 2. DNA for the CDR3: TGTGCCAGCAGCTTAGGGGACAGGCATGAAGCTTTCTTT. Translating it yields CASSLGDRHEAFF.

The chain links TRBV4-2 to TRBJ1-6; 8 bases agree with TRBD1. The V gene's germline CDR1 is LGHNA and CDR2 YNFKEQ. The CDR3 is made up of 15 amino acids. Trimming took 3 bases from V and 9 from J; bases not matched to a gene: 7. For the CDR3, the DNA is TGTGCCAGCAGCCATACAGGGGGTGTAGGTTCACCCCTCCACTTT. This codes for CASSHTGGVGSPLHF.

V usage is TRBV27 and J usage is TRBJ2-1, with 12 bases matching TRBD2. This CDR3 has 17 residues. The V segment lost 5 bases and the J segment 4 bases; nucleotides outside the gene matches: 9. The germline gives CDR1 MNHEY, CDR2 SMNVEV (reference sequence). In DNA form, the CDR3 reads TGTGCCAGCAGTCTCCCGTCTAGCGGGAGGGCTTACAATGAGCAGTTCTTC. Amino acids: CASSLPSSGRAYNEQFF.

This chain connects TRBV2 to TRBJ2-1; D is possibly TRBD2 (6 bases). The length of the CDR3 is 18 residues. V lost 3 bases, J lost 3 bases, and 21 bases lay in between. Germline CDR1 SNHLY, CDR2 FYNNEI. The CDR3 region is CASSEASDSGAFYNEQFF. The CDR3 DNA is TGTGCCAGCAGTGAGGCTAGCGATTCCGGAGCATTCTACAATGAGCAGTTCTTC.

This rearrangement joins TRBV5-4 to TRBJ1-1; weak D call: TRBD1 (6 bases). Per the germline V gene, CDR1 is SGHNT and CDR2 is YYREEE (reference sequence). The CDR3 runs 17 residues. Trimming shortened V by 4 bases and J by 3 bases, and 22 bases separated the two germline ends. Here the CDR3 reads CASSPPTSTGRDTEAFF. In nucleotides, the CDR3 is TGTGCCAGCAGCCCGCCTACATCGACAGGTCGGGACACTGAAGCTTTCTTT.

The gene calls are TRBV7-9 and TRBJ2-7, with D perhaps TRBD1 (5 bases). V was cut by 11 bases and J by 3 bases, with 14 bases left in between. The CDR3 runs to 12 residues. Germline CDR1 SEHNR, CDR2 FQNEAQ (reference sequence). The CDR3 bases are TGTGCCGGCGGAAGGGGCGACTACGAGCAGTACTTC. It yields the protein CAGGRGDYEQYF.

The chain joins TRBV15 to TRBJ2-2, with 9 bases fitting TRBD1. Per germline, CDR1 LNHNV and CDR2 YYDKDF (reference sequence). The CDR3 has 15 amino acids. V shed 5 bases and J 4 bases; nucleotides not matched to a gene: 5. CDR3 in amino acids: CATSAQDRGTGELFF. The CDR3 DNA reads as TGTGCCACCAGCGCCCAGGACAGGGGCACCGGGGAGCTGTTTTTT. The whole variable domain, filled in from reference TRBV15 and TRBJ2-2, reads DAMVIQNPRYQVTQFGKPVTLSCSQTLNHNVMYWYQQKSSQAPKLLFHYYDKDFNNEADTPDNFQSRRPNTSFCFLDIRSPGLGDTAMYLCATSAQDRGTGELFFGEGSRLTVL.

This clone was picked up a small number of times. This chain uses TRBV11-2 with TRBJ1-5; 8 bases are a match to TRBD1. Germline assignment: CDR1 SGHAT and CDR2 FQNNGV. With 4 bases clipped from V and 4 bases from J, the junction kept 9 bases outside the gene matches. The CDR3 covers 16 residues. The CDR3 DNA reads as TGTGCCAGCAGCTCCACTCAGGACAGGGCGAATCAGCCCCAGCATTTT. This encodes CASSSTQDRANQPQHF.

The rearrangement uses TRBV28 and TRBJ2-3; 7 nucleotides match TRBD2. This CDR3 is 15 amino acids long. Unmatched junction bases numbered 5, after V lost 3 bases and J lost 2 bases. Germline V gives CDR1 MDHEN, CDR2 SYDVKM. CDR3 in DNA: TGTGCCAGCAGTTTGGCTAGCGGAAACACAGATACGCAGTATTTT. Translation gives CASSLASGNTDTQYF.

The chain has TRBV11-2 and TRBJ2-7, with TRBD2 matching 13 bases. The J segment lost 8 bases and the V segment lost 7 bases, leaving 8 bases of the junction unmatched. Germline values: CDR1 SGHAT, CDR2 FQNNGV. The CDR3 is made up of 14 amino acids. In DNA form, the CDR3 reads TGTGCCAGCATAAGCGGACTAGCGGGAGATAAGCAGTACTTC. Amino acid sequence: CASISGLAGDKQYF. Filled out from reference TRBV11-2 and TRBJ2-7, the complete variable domain reads EAGVAQSPRYKIIEKRQSVAFWCNPISGHATLYWYQQILGQGPKLLIQFQNNGVVDDSQLPKDRFSAERLKGVDSTLKIQPAKLEDSAVYLCASISGLAGDKQYFGPGTRLTVT.

The CDR3 here is CAWSGPGGQGPRETQYF. The CDR3 DNA reads as TGTGCCTGGAGTGGCCCGGGAGGACAGGGGCCCAGGGAGACCCAGTACTTC. The genes are TRBV30 and TRBJ2-5; 9 nucleotides align to TRBD1. This CDR3 has 17 residues. Germline CDR1 reads GTSNPN; CDR2 reads SVGIG (reference sequence). Trimming cost V 1 base and J 5 bases; bases outside gene matches: 14. The entire variable domain, with the rest obtained from reference TRBV30 and TRBJ2-5, is as follows: SQTIHQWPATLVQPVGSPLSLECTVEGTSNPNLYWYRQAAGRGLQLLFYSVGIGQISSEVPQNLSASRPQDRQFILSSKKLLLSDSGFYLCAWSGPGGQGPRETQYFGPGTRLLVL.

This chain links TRBV7-9 with TRBJ2-3, with 12 positions matching TRBD2. This CDR3 has 16 amino acids. The germline CDR1 and CDR2 sequences are SEHNR and FQNEAQ (reference sequence). V lost 5 bases to trimming and J lost 4 bases; unmatched junction nucleotides: 7. The CDR3 region is CASSPELAGGADTQYF. DNA for the CDR3: TGTGCCAGCAGCCCCGAACTAGCGGGGGGAGCAGATACGCAGTATTTT. Filled out from reference TRBV7-9 and TRBJ2-3, the complete variable domain reads DTGVSQNPRHKITKRGQNVTFRCDPISEHNRLYWYRQTLGQGPEFLTYFQNEAQLEKSRLLSDRFSAERPKGSFSTLEIQRTEQGDSAMYLCASSPELAGGADTQYFGPGTRLTVL.

This clone has more than one count but fewer than ten. The V gene is TRBV5-5, the J gene TRBJ1-1; D remains unclear. The V gene's germline CDR1 is SGHKS and CDR2 YYEKEE (reference sequence). V lost 1 base to trimming and J lost 1 base, with 11 bases between them. The CDR3 consists of 15 residues. Here the CDR3 DNA reads TGTGCCAGCAGCTTGCAACGGGGAGGGAACACTGAAGCTTTCTTT. Protein product: CASSLQRGGNTEAFF. Full variable domain (outside the CDR3, taken from reference TRBV5-5 and TRBJ1-1): DAGVTQSPTHLIKTRGQQVTLRCSPISGHKSVSWYQQVLGQGPQFIFQYYEKEERGRGNFPDRFSARQFPNYSSELNVNALLLGDSALYLCASSLQRGGNTEAFFGQGTRLTVV.

The chain links TRBV6-6 to TRBJ2-7, with 7 nucleotides matching TRBD1. The ends lost 6 bases at V and 3 bases at J; junction bases unmatched: 11. Germline V gene data show CDR1 as MNHNY and CDR2 as SVGAGI (reference sequence). The CDR3 extends over 15 amino acids. The DNA of the CDR3 is TGTGCCAGCAGCCCCCGGGCAGGGGACAGCTACGAGCAGTACTTC. Protein product: CASSPRAGDSYEQYF.

This chain connects TRBV5-1 to TRBJ2-3, with TRBD2 identical over 7 bases. The germline gives CDR1 SGHRS, CDR2 YFSETQ. Unmatched junction bases numbered 4, after V lost 4 bases and J lost 2 bases. There are 14 residues in the CDR3. CDR3 region: CASSPGTITDTQYF. The CDR3 bases are TGCGCCAGCAGCCCAGGGACTATCACAGATACGCAGTATTTT. Using reference TRBV5-1 and TRBJ2-3 for the parts outside the CDR3, the full variable domain is KAGVTQTPRYLIKTRGQQVTLSCSPISGHRSVSWYQQTPGQGLQFLFEYFSETQRNKGNFPGRFSGRQFSNSRSEMNVSTLELGDSALYLCASSPGTITDTQYFGPGTRLTVL.

Regarding this clone: This sample also contains other DNA sequences that code for the same CDR3. The V and J genes are TRBV19 and TRBJ2-5; 9 bases match TRBD1. This CDR3 region has 13 residues. J gave up 5 bases and V 7 bases, and 5 bases lay outside the gene matches. Germline V gene sequence: CDR1 LNHDA, CDR2 SQIVND (reference sequence). DNA for the CDR3: TGTGCCAGTAAACAGGGGGCAGGGGAGACCCAGTACTTC. Translation gives CASKQGAGETQYF. Filled out from reference TRBV19 and TRBJ2-5, the complete variable domain reads DGGITQSPKYLFRKEGQNVTLSCEQNLNHDAMYWYRQDPGQGLRLIYYSQIVNDFQKGDIAEGYSVSREKKESFPLTVTSAQKNPTAFYLCASKQGAGETQYFGPGTRLLVL.

The gene calls are TRBV28 and TRBJ1-1; D uncertain. CDR1 and CDR2 from the germline V gene are MDHEN and SYDVKM. V lost 8 bases and J lost 0, with 13 bases in between. This CDR3 contains 14 residues. The CDR3 bases are TGTGCCAGCGAGGGCAGACCATTGAACACTGAAGCTTTCTTT. As protein: CASEGRPLNTEAFF.

The chain carries TRBV9 and TRBJ2-1, with a tentative D call TRBD2 (5 bases). Between the trimmed V and J ends, which lost 0 bases and 1 base, there was a span of 17 bases. This CDR3 is 18 amino acids long. Germline-derived CDR1 and CDR2 are SGDLS and YYNGEE. CDR3 DNA sequence: TGTGCCAGCAGCGTAGAGCCCTACGTCGGGGTTTCCTACAATGAGCAGTTCTTC. Amino acid sequence: CASSVEPYVGVSYNEQFF.